The present entry profiles one T cell receptor (beta chain) with its context. The data originate from a study of T-cell reconstitution after alpha-beta-depleted transplantation in children. This CDR3 spans 14 amino acids. V lost 3 bases and J lost 4; bases outside the gene matches: 4. In germline, CDR1 is SEHNR, CDR2 FQNEAQ (reference sequence). Library preparation (for TCRbeta) was performed with unique molecular identifiers. Each CDR3 protein gets one entry after TCRdb re-called the PCR reads with MiXCR. The repertoire has hundreds of thousands of distinct CDR3 sequences, approximately 15% of them found once; the top ten carry 40% to 50%.

The J gene is TRBJ2-3, the V gene TRBV7-9; TRBD1 matches 7 bases. The source is a male patient aged 2-9 years who had a stem cell transplant for acute lymphoblastic leukemia, so the T cells may come from the graft donor. Specimen: PBMCs, mostly from graft donor cells, collected 360 days after TCRalphabeta/CD19-depleted stem cell transplant. The CDR3: CASSFKQGSDTQYF. For the CDR3, the DNA is TGTGCCAGCAGCTTTAAACAGGGGTCAGATACGCAGTATTTT.